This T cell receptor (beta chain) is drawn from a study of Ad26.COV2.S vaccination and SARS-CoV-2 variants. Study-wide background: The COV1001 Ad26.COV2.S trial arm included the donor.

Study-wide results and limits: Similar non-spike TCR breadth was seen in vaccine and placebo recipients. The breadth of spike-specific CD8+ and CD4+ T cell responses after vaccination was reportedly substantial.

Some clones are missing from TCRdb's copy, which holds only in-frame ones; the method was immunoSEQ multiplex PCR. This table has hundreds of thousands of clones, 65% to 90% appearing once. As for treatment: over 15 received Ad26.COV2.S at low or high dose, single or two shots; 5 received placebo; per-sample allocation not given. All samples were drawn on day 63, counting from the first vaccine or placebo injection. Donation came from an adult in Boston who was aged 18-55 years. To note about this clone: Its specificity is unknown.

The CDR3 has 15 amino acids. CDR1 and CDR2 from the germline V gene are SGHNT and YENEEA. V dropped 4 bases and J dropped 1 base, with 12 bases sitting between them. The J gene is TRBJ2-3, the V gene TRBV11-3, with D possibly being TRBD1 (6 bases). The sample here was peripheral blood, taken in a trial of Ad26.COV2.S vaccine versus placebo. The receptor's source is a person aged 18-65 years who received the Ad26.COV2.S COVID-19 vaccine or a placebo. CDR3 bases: TGTGCCAGCAGCTCTCGACAGGAGGGCACAGATACGCAGTATTTT. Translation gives CASSSRQEGTDTQYF. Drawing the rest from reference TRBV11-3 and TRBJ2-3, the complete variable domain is EAGVVQSPRYKIIEKKQPVAFWCNPISGHNTLYWYLQNLGQGPELLIRYENEEAVDDSQLPKDRFSAERLKGVDSTLKIQPAELGDSAVYLCASSSRQEGTDTQYFGPGTRLTVL.